This T cell receptor beta chain was recovered during a study of blood T cell repertoires in COVID-19. Overall study: The samples span acute and convalescent COVID-19 from the United States, Italy and Spain. Nucleic acid was either cDNA or gDNA, and it came from T cells, B-cell-depleted T cells, or PBMCs.

With 4 bases clipped from V and 0 bases from J, the junction kept 4 bases outside the gene matches. The length of the CDR3 is 16 residues. The germline V gene encodes CDR1 SEHNR and CDR2 FQNEAQ (reference sequence). This clone occurred many times. Membership in each cohort depended on participant-reported clinical history. Per the original methods: Reference gene primer amplification gave nucleated cell count estimates. Generated by immunoSEQ multiplex PCR, the TCRdb table keeps only in-frame clones and is missing some. The V and J calls and clone size are taken from that table; D and trimming were inferred from the DNA. The sample holds a few hundred thousand clones; under 90% are singletons and the top ten take roughly 4%.

Sequencing used PBMCs or T cells enriched from blood (not recorded which). The TCR comes from a man younger than 45 with acute COVID-19. This chain uses TRBV7-9 with TRBJ1-5, with TRBD1 matching over 9 bases. The CDR3 nucleotides are TGTGCCAGCAGCTCGGGGACAGGGTCTAGCAATCAGCCCCAGCATTTT. It translates to CASSSGTGSSNQPQHF.